The 13 T cell receptor beta chains given below trace back to one sample, sequenced in a study of shared clonotypes between healthy human individuals (dated by TCRdb to 2019 to 2021). Library prep was done by the immunoSEQ multiplex PCR assay. The clones in this table, taken by TCRdb from immuneACCESS, are in-frame only. Not every clone is retained; where verified, under half of the shortfall comes from an unresolved V gene, and the cause of the rest is unknown. For this sample there are 500,000 to 650,000 clones; around 81% appear just once. Of the sample, around 11% is held by the ten largest clones. Material for sequencing was PBMCs. These receptors all stem from a woman in her forties in good health. Some clones in this sample may be carry-over from other donors' samples.

This chain joins TRBV5-1 and TRBJ1-1; D not certain. This CDR3 has 13 residues. Germline V CDR1 and CDR2: SGHRS, YFSETQ. The V gene lost 1 base and the J gene lost 3 bases, with 7 bases spanning the gap. CDR3 in amino acids: CASSLTGYTEAFF. The CDR3 DNA reads TGCGCCAGCAGCTTGACGGGGTACACTGAAGCTTTCTTT.

The chain combines TRBV5-1 with TRBJ2-4, with no clear D. The CDR3 runs 16 residues. CDR1 is SGHRS and CDR2 is YFSETQ in the germline V gene. The V and J ends lost 0 bases and 0 bases respectively, with 10 bases between them. The CDR3 DNA reads as TGCGCCAGCAGCTTGGGGCCGTTCCTAGCCAAAAACATTCAGTACTTC. Translated: CASSLGPFLAKNIQYF.

V gene TRBV5-6 combines with J gene TRBJ1-3; D is ambiguous. V dropped 0 bases and J dropped 0 bases, with 7 bases sitting between them. This CDR3 is 15 amino acids long. From germline, CDR1 is SGHDT and CDR2 YYEEEE. The CDR3 protein is CASSLVSVSGNTIYF. CDR3 bases: TGTGCCAGCAGCTTGGTGTCAGTCTCTGGAAACACCATATATTTT.

This clone occurred a few times. The genes are TRBV9 and TRBJ1-2, with TRBD1 matching over 9 bases. Germline V gene data show CDR1 as SGDLS and CDR2 as YYNGEE. V gave up 4 bases and J gave up 4 bases; unmatched junction bases: 14. The CDR3 has 17 residues. The CDR3 nucleotides are TGTGCCAGCAGCCCCCGGGACAGGGTATTTGGGGGCTATGGCTACACCTTC. Its protein product is CASSPRDRVFGGYGYTF. Combining the CDR3 with reference TRBV9 and TRBJ1-2 gives the whole variable domain DSGVTQTPKHLITATGQRVTLRCSPRSGDLSVYWYQQSLDQGLQFLIQYYNGEERAKGNILERFSAQQFPDLHSELNLSSLELGDSALYFCASSPRDRVFGGYGYTFGSGTRLTVV.

The table lists this clone with a few counts. This chain connects TRBV12-2 to TRBJ2-1; the D segment call TRBD2 is taken from the table without a DNA check. TRBV12-2 constitutes a pseudogene. The length of the CDR3 is 16 residues. For the CDR3, the DNA is TGTGCAAGTCGCTTAGCGAAGGGAAGGCCGGGGAATGAGCAGTTCTTC. Amino acids: CASRLAKGRPGNEQFF.

CDR3: CASSIGTKSSYEQYF. In DNA form, the CDR3 reads TGTGCCAGCAGTATCGGGACGAAGAGCTCCTACGAGCAGTACTTC. This chain uses TRBV27 with TRBJ2-7; D is tentatively TRBD1 or TRBD2 (5 bases each). The CDR3 is made up of 15 amino acids. The V gene's germline CDR1 is MNHEY and CDR2 SMNVEV (reference sequence). V was pared by 5 bases and J by 0 bases, with 14 bases between.

This clone was seen a handful of times. The chain has TRBV28 and TRBJ1-5; D not resolved. Trimming took off 7 bases at V and 2 bases at J, with 9 bases between the two ends. Germline lookup yields CDR1 MDHEN and CDR2 SYDVKM. There are 13 residues in the CDR3. In DNA form, the CDR3 reads TGTGCCAGCACGGAGGCTGGCAATCAGCCCCAGCATTTT. Translation gives CASTEAGNQPQHF. The full variable domain, in which reference TRBV28 and TRBJ1-5 provide the parts outside the CDR3, is DVKVTQSSRYLVKRTGEKVFLECVQDMDHENMFWYRQDPGLGLRLIYFSYDVKMKEKGDIPEGYSVSREKKERFSLILESASTNQTSMYLCASTEAGNQPQHFGDGTRLSIL.

This chain joins TRBV27 and TRBJ1-1, with 8 nucleotides matching TRBD1. The germline gives CDR1 MNHEY, CDR2 SMNVEV (reference sequence). The ends lost 0 bases at V and 4 bases at J; junction bases unmatched: 4. The CDR3 is 15 amino acids. For the CDR3, the DNA is TGTGCCAGCAGTTTATCCGACAGGGGAAGCACTGAAGCTTTCTTT. As protein: CASSLSDRGSTEAFF.

V gene TRBV7-8 combines with J gene TRBJ1-2, with unresolved D. Trimming removed 0 bases at V and 4 bases at J, with 6 bases between. CDR3 length equals 13 residues. Per the germline V gene, CDR1 is SGHVS and CDR2 is FQNEAQ. DNA of the CDR3: TGTGCCAGCAGCTTAGCAAGTGGCTATGGCTACACCTTC. Protein sequence: CASSLASGYGYTF.

This clone is a singleton in its sample. The rearrangement links TRBV6-1 to TRBJ2-1, with 8 bases identical to TRBD2. This CDR3 is 15 amino acids long. Germline V gene sequence: CDR1 MNHNS, CDR2 SASEGT. With V trimmed by 4 bases and J by 4 bases, 6 bases remained unmatched. The CDR3 sequence: CASSVGRGGYNEQFF. In DNA, the CDR3 is TGTGCCAGCAGTGTCGGGAGGGGGGGTTACAATGAGCAGTTCTTC.

This chain joins TRBV7-8 and TRBJ2-2; D call uncertain. Germline CDR1 and CDR2: SGHVS and FQNEAQ. This CDR3 contains 12 residues. Trimming shortened V by 2 bases and J by 6 bases, and 4 bases separated the two germline ends. The CDR3 loop reads CASSLSPGELFF. CDR3 sequence (DNA): TGTGCCAGCAGCTTATCTCCCGGGGAGCTGTTTTTT.

The chain joins TRBV5-6 to TRBJ2-3; 7 nucleotides line up with TRBD1. The ends lost 9 bases at V and 0 bases at J; junction bases unmatched: 10. The CDR3 loop spans 15 amino acids. Germline V gives CDR1 SGHDT, CDR2 YYEEEE. CDR3 residues: CANELTGYSTDTQYF. CDR3 in DNA: TGTGCCAACGAATTGACAGGGTATAGCACAGATACGCAGTATTTT.

V gene TRBV15 combines with J gene TRBJ1-5; a possible D gene is TRBD1 (5 bases). V dropped 3 bases and J dropped 0 bases, with 15 bases sitting between them. Germline V gives CDR1 LNHNV, CDR2 YYDKDF (reference sequence). The CDR3 is 17 residues long. This CDR3 is CATSSPRDYYSNQPQHF. The CDR3 nucleotides read TGTGCCACCAGCAGCCCCCGGGACTACTATAGCAATCAGCCCCAGCATTTT.